One T cell receptor (beta chain) is described in this entry. The target antigen is unknown. The junction departs from germline at one end; a sequencing error may be responsible. The entry originates in a study of tumor-infiltrating lymphocytes in glioblastoma multiforme. Three nested ARM-PCR rounds with V-beta and C-beta primers built TCRB libraries. TCRdb reanalysed the multiplex PCR reads using MiXCR and keeps one entry per CDR3 protein. The sample has 7,500 to 10,000 distinct CDR3 sequences, just over 65% seen once. Overall study findings and caveats: Just one glioblastoma patient contributed to the TCR-mutation comparison.

The receptor comes from a male donor with glioblastoma. The sequenced sample consisted of brain tumor tissue.

The CDR3 is CARSSQGAGELFF. The CDR3, as DNA: TGTGCCCGCAGTAGTCAGGGCGCCGGGGAGCTGTTTTTT. The genes are TRBV6-2 or TRBV6-3 and TRBJ2-2; D possibly corresponds to TRBD1 (5 bases). The CDR3 covers 13 residues. CDR1 is MNHEY, CDR2 SVGEGT, per germline.